This TCR beta chain was documented in a study of cytomegalovirus exposure and HLA in healthy donors. Primers included in the PCR were 60 Vbeta and 13 Jbeta primers. Using immunoSEQ multiplex PCR, the repertoire was profiled, and TCRdb retains in-frame clones only, with some absent. The sample has approximately 130,000 clones. The V gene's germline CDR1 is SGHRS and CDR2 YFSETQ. V shed 2 bases, J shed 4 bases, and the junction held 1 base outside the gene matches. This CDR3 comprises 14 residues. The J gene is TRBJ1-3, the V gene TRBV5-1, with TRBD1 matching 9 bases. This sequence was found in a woman in her fifties or sixties in good health and CMV-seronegative. The specimen was PBMCs. The CDR3 is CASSLGQGGNTIYF. DNA for the CDR3: TGCGCCAGCAGCTTAGGACAGGGGGGAAACACCATATATTTT.